This record covers a single T cell receptor beta chain. The antigen remains undetermined. The sample belongs to a study of shared clonotypes between healthy human individuals. Study results and caveats: Only a few donors were included, so the genetic and exposure-history diversity represented was limited.

Replicate PCRs for unsorted PBMC used about 330 ng DNA (around 30,000 T cell genomes). Using immunoSEQ multiplex PCR, the repertoire was profiled, and TCRdb retains in-frame clones only, with some absent. The table records 400,000 to 550,000 clones, around 79% of them present only once. The CDR3 has 13 residues. From germline, CDR1 is MDHEN and CDR2 SYDVKM. The V end lost 7 bases, the J end lost 7 bases, and 13 bases lay between the germline ends. All donors qualified as healthy HIV-negative adults and had experienced no recent acute infections or vaccinations. The chain joins TRBV28 to TRBJ1-4; a weak D match, TRBD1 (5 bases). The receptor was derived from a woman between 40 and 50 years old in good health. Some clones in this sample may be carry-over from other donors' samples. The sequencing input was PBMCs. In nucleotides, the CDR3 is TGTGCCAGCATGCCGGGGGGGAGTGAAAAACTGTTTTTT. Translating it yields CASMPGGSEKLFF.